Described below is a single T cell receptor (beta chain) sequence and its context. Antigen: not known. The data were taken from a study of OX40 agonist ivuxolimab in advanced cancers. Whole-study context: Partial response was recorded in three patients: one hepatocellular carcinoma and two cutaneous melanoma cases.

V lost 4 bases to trimming and J lost 4 bases, with 18 bases between them. The CDR3 is 15 residues long. CDR1 is SGHNT and CDR2 is YYREEE in the germline V gene (reference sequence). Method: immunoSEQ multiplex PCR; TCRdb's copy keeps in-frame clones and lacks some. This table has 50,000 to 65,000 clones, more than 80% appearing once. Study-wide results and caveats: Low normalized T-cell clonal expansion was additionally recorded for some nonresponders.

This TCR came from an adult with an advanced solid tumor such as melanoma, head and neck, liver or kidney cancer. This chain joins TRBV5-4 and TRBJ2-7, with a possible D match to TRBD2 (7 bases). This sample comprised CD4+ or CD8+ T cells sorted from blood, obtained in a trial of the OX40 agonist ivuxolimab. The CDR3 coding sequence is TGTGCCAGCAGCGATATAGGGGGGGCAGGGTACGAGCAGTACTTC. Protein: CASSDIGGAGYEQYF.